This entry lists 7 T cell receptor beta chains sequenced from one sample in a study of vaccination and CD4 T cells after COVID-19. Their antigens are not known. Indicated treatment: roughly nine-day PBMC culture with coronavirus spike peptide pools or control peptides (ViraFEST assay). Oncomine TCR Beta short-read sequencing was applied to DNA from cultured CD4+ T cells. TCRdb fed the PCR reads into MiXCR, producing one record per CDR3 protein. The data show 18,000 or so distinct CDR3 sequences, roughly half seen once. Sequenced sample: CD4+ T cells from blood, cultured in vitro. Receptors were obtained from a human donor who had recovered from COVID-19.

V usage is TRBV7-2 and J usage is TRBJ2-7; a weak D match, TRBD1 (5 bases). The V gene's germline CDR1 is SGHTA and CDR2 FQGNSA. The V gene lost 2 bases and the J gene lost 2 bases, with 7 bases spanning the gap. This CDR3 contains 13 residues. DNA of the CDR3: TGTGCCAGCAGCTTAAAGGGGCCCTACGAGCAGTACTTC. It yields the protein CASSLKGPYEQYF.

The V gene is TRBV18, the J gene TRBJ2-2; D possibly matches TRBD1 or TRBD2 (6 bases each). The CDR3 has 17 amino acids. Germline V gene sequence: CDR1 KGHSH, CDR2 LQKENI. V dropped 2 bases and J dropped 1 base, with 14 bases sitting between them. The CDR3 spells CASSPFPGGGNTGELFF. In DNA form, the CDR3 reads TGTGCCAGCTCACCATTCCCCGGAGGGGGGAACACCGGGGAGCTGTTTTTT.

The J gene is TRBJ1-5, the V gene TRBV10-2; 9 positions match TRBD1. V trimming: 4 bases; J trimming: 2 bases; junction bases outside the gene matches: 6. The CDR3 is 16 residues long. Germline CDR1 WSHSY, CDR2 SAAADI. CDR3 amino acids: CASSVVDRGGNQPQHF. DNA of the CDR3: TGCGCCAGCAGTGTCGTGGACAGGGGAGGCAATCAGCCCCAGCATTTT.

The rearrangement links TRBV5-1 to TRBJ1-2; tentatively, D is TRBD1 (5 bases). The CDR3 consists of 16 residues. CDR1 SGHRS and CDR2 YFSETQ come from the germline V gene. V lost 3 bases, J lost 3 bases, and 18 bases lay in between. Here the CDR3 DNA reads TGCGCCAGCAGCTACCCTCCCGGGACGGGGGACTATGGCTACACCTTC. Its translation is CASSYPPGTGDYGYTF.

A few counts support this clonotype. The chain uses TRBV7-2 and TRBJ1-2, with 12 bases fitting TRBD1. Germline CDR1 reads SGHTA; CDR2 reads FQGNSA. The CDR3 totals 17 residues. Unmatched junction bases numbered 7, after V lost 1 base and J lost 4 bases. The CDR3 nucleotides read TGTGCCAGCAGCTTAGAGGGACAGGGGGCGCGAGGCTATGGCTACACCTTC. Its protein product is CASSLEGQGARGYGYTF.

This clonotype was recorded a few times. The rearrangement joins TRBV20-1 to TRBJ2-2; TRBD2 is a possible D gene (6 bases). Germline V gene sequence: CDR1 DFQATT, CDR2 SNEGSKA (reference sequence). V lost 3 bases to trimming and J lost 0 bases, with 14 bases between them. CDR3 size: 16 residues. This chain's CDR3 is CSARGRGGANTGELFF. For the CDR3, the DNA is TGCAGTGCTAGGGGCCGGGGAGGTGCGAACACCGGGGAGCTGTTTTTT.

The rearrangement joins TRBV11-3 to TRBJ2-3; 8 nucleotides agree with TRBD2. The CDR3 spans 13 residues. The germline CDR1 and CDR2 sequences are SGHNT and YENEEA. The trim removed 5 bases at V and 5 bases at J, leaving 3 bases unmatched. In DNA, the CDR3 is TGTGCCAGCAGCCCCCGGGGGGGAGATACGCAGTATTTT. Protein product: CASSPRGGDTQYF. Full variable domain (outside the CDR3, taken from reference TRBV11-3 and TRBJ2-3): EAGVVQSPRYKIIEKKQPVAFWCNPISGHNTLYWYLQNLGQGPELLIRYENEEAVDDSQLPKDRFSAERLKGVDSTLKIQPAELGDSAVYLCASSPRGGDTQYFGPGTRLTVL.